This T cell receptor (beta chain) comes out of a study of OX40 agonist ivuxolimab in advanced cancers. Findings and limits, study-wide: Partial responders at 0.1-3.0 mg/kg had among the lowest clonal expansion. At doses 0.1 to 3.0 mg/kg, CD4+ and CD8+ clones expanded.

On this clone itself: Its antigen is unidentified. The junction shows a germline mismatch at one end, possibly a read error.

The CDR3 extends over 13 amino acids. CDR1 and CDR2 from the germline V gene are SGHNT and YYREEE (reference sequence). Clones were read by immunoSEQ multiplex PCR, and TCRdb kept only the in-frame ones, dropping some. This sample has more than 25,000 clones, with about 81% found just once. The sequence was collected from an adult with an advanced solid tumor such as melanoma, head and neck, liver or kidney cancer. This specimen consisted of CD4+ or CD8+ T cells sorted from blood, obtained in a trial of the OX40 agonist ivuxolimab. The rearrangement links TRBV5-4 to TRBJ1-4; 7 nucleotides line up with TRBD1. CDR3 nucleotides: TGTGCCAGCAGCTTGAAGGGGACAGCAACAGTCGATTTT. Residues: CASSLKGTATVDF.